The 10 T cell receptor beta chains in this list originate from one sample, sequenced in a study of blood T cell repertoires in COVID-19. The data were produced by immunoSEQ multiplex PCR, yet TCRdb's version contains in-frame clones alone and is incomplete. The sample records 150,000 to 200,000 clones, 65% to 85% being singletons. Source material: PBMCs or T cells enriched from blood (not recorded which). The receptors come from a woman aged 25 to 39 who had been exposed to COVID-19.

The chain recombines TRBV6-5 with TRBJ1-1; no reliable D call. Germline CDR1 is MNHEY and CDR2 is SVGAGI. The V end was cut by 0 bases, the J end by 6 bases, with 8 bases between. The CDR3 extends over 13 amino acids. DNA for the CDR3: TGTGCCAGCAGTTACTCGAGGGTTTCTGAAGCTTTCTTT. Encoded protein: CASSYSRVSEAFF.

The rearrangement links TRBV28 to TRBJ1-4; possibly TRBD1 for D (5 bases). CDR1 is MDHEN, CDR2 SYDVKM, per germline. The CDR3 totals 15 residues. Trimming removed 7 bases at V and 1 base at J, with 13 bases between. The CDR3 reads CASTHGGITNEKLFF. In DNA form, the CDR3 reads TGTGCCAGCACCCACGGGGGAATAACTAATGAAAAACTGTTTTTT.

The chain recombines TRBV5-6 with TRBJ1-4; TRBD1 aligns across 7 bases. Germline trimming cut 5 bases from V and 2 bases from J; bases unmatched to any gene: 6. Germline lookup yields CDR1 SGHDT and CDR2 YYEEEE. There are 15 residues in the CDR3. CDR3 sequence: CASSFKGGTNEKLFF. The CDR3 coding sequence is TGTGCCAGCAGTTTTAAAGGGGGCACTAATGAAAAACTGTTTTTT.

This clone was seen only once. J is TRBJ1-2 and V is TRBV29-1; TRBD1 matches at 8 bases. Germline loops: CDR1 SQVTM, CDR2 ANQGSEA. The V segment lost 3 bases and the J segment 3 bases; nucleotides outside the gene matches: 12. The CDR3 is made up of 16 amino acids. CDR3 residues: CSVDPEDREGDYGYTF. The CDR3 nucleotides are TGCAGCGTTGACCCCGAGGACAGGGAGGGAGACTATGGCTACACCTTC.

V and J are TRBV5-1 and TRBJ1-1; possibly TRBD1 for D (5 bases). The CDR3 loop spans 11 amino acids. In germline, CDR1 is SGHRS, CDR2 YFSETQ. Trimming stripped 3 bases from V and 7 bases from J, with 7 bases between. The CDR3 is CASSYDSEAFF. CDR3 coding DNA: TGCGCCAGCAGCTACGACAGTGAAGCTTTCTTT.

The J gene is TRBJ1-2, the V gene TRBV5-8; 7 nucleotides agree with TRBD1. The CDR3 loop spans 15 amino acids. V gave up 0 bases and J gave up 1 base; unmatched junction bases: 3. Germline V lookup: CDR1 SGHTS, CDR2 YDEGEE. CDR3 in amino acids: CASSLGGGNNYGYTF. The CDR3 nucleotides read TGTGCCAGCAGCTTGGGAGGGGGCAATAACTATGGCTACACCTTC.

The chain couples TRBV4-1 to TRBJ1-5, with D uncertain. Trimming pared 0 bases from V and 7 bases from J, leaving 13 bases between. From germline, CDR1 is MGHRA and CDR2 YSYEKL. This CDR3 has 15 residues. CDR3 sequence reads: CASSQDTGWVQPQHF. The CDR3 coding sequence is TGCGCCAGCAGCCAAGACACGGGTTGGGTGCAGCCCCAGCATTTT.

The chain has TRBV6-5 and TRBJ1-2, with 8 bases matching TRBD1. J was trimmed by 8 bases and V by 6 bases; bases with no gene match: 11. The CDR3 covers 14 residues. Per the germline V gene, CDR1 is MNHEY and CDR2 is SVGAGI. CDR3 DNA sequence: TGTGCCAGCAGCCGAAGTCGGACAGGGCAGGGCTACACCTTC. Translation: CASSRSRTGQGYTF.

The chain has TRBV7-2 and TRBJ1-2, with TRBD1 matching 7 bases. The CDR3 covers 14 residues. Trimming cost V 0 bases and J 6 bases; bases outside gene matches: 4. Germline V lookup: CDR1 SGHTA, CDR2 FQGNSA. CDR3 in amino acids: CASSLARRGNGYTF. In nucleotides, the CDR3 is TGTGCCAGCAGCTTAGCGCGCAGGGGGAATGGCTACACCTTC.

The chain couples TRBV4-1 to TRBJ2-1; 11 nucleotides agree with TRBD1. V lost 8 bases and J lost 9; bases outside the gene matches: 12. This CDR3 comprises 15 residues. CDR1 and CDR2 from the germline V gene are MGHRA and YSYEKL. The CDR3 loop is CASGTGTGGFSEQFF. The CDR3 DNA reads TGCGCCAGCGGGACCGGGACAGGGGGGTTTAGTGAGCAGTTCTTC.